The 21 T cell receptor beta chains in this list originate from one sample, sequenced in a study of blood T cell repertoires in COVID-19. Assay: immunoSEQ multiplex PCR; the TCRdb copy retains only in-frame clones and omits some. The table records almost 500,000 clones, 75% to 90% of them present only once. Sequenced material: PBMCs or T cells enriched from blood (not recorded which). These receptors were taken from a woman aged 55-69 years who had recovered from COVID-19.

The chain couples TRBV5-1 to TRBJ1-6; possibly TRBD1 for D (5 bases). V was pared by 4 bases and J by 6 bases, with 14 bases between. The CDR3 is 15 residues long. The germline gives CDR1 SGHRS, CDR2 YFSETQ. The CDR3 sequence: CASSARGLSNSPLHF. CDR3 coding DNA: TGCGCCAGCAGCGCTCGGGGACTATCTAATTCACCCCTCCACTTT.

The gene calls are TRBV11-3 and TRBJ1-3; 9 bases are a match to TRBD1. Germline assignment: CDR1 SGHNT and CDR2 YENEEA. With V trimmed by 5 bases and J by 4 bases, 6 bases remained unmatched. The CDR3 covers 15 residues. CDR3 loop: CASSPGQGTGNTIYF. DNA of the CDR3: TGTGCCAGCAGCCCAGGACAGGGGACGGGAAACACCATATATTTT.

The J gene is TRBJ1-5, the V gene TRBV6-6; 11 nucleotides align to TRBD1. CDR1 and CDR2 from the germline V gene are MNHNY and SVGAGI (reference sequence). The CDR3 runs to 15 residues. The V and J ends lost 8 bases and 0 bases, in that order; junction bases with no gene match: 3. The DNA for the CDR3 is TGTGCCAGCGGGACAGGGGGGTATAGCAATCAGCCCCAGCATTTT. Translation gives CASGTGGYSNQPQHF.

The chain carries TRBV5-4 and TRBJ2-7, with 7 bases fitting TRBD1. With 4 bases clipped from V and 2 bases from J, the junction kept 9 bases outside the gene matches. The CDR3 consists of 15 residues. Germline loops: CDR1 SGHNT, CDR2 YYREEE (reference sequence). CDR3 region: CASSHRDSVPYEQYF. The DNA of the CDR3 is TGTGCCAGCAGCCACAGGGACAGTGTTCCCTACGAGCAGTACTTC.

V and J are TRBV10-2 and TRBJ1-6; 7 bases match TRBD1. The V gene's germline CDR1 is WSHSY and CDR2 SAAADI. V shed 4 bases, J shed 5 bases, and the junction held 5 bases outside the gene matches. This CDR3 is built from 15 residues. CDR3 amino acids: CASSVDRRDNSPLHF. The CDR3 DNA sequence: TGCGCCAGCAGTGTGGACAGGAGAGATAATTCACCCCTCCACTTT.

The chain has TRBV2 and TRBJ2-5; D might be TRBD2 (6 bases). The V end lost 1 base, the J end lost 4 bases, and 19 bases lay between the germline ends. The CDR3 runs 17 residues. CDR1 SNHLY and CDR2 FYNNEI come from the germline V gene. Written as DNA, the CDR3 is TGTGCCAGCAGTGAAGGGTCGTGGACTACTAGGGTAGAGACCCAGTACTTC. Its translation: CASSEGSWTTRVETQYF.

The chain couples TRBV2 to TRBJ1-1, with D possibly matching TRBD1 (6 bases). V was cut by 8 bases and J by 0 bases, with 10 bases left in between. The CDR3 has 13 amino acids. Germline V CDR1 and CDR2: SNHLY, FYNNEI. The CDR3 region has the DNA TGTGCCAGCCTCAGGGGTATGAACACTGAAGCTTTCTTT. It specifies CASLRGMNTEAFF.

The CDR3 nucleotides read TGTGCCAGCTCACCCACTCGGGGGAACTATGGCTACACCTTC. Translating it yields CASSPTRGNYGYTF. The chain employs TRBV18 and TRBJ1-2; D is possibly TRBD1 (5 bases). The CDR3 totals 14 residues. From germline, CDR1 is KGHSH and CDR2 LQKENI. Trimming pared 3 bases from V and 2 bases from J, leaving 10 bases between.

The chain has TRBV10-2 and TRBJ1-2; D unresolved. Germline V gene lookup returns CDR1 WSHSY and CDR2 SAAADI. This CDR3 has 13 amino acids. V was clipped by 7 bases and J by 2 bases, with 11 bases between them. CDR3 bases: TGCGCCAGCACCGTGGAGGGAAACTATGGCTACACCTTC. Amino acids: CASTVEGNYGYTF.

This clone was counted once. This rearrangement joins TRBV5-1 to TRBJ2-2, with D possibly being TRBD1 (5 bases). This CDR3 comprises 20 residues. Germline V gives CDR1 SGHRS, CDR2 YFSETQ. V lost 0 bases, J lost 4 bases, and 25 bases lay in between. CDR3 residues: CASSLAWPAIHTRGTGELFF. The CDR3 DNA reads TGCGCCAGCAGCTTGGCCTGGCCCGCAATTCACACAAGGGGCACCGGGGAGCTGTTTTTT. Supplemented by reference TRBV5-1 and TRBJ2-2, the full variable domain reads KAGVTQTPRYLIKTRGQQVTLSCSPISGHRSVSWYQQTPGQGLQFLFEYFSETQRNKGNFPGRFSGRQFSNSRSEMNVSTLELGDSALYLCASSLAWPAIHTRGTGELFFGEGSRLTVL.

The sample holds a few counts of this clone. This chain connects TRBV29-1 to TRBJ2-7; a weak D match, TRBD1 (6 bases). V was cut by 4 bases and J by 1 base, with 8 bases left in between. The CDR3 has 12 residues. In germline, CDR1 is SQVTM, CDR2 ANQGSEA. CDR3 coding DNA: TGCAGCGTTGTACAGGGTTCCTACGAGCAGTACTTC. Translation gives CSVVQGSYEQYF.

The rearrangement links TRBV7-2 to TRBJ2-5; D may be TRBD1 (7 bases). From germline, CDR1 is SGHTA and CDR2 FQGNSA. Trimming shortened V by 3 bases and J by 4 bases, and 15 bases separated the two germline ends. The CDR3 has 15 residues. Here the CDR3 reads CASSFGQAGGETQYF. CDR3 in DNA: TGTGCCAGCAGCTTCGGACAGGCCGGGGGAGAGACCCAGTACTTC.

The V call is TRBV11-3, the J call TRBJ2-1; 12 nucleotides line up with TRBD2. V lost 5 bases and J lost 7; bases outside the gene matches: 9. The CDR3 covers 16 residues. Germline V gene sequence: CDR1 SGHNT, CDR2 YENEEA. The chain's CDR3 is CASSLAGTSGLNEQFF. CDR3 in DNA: TGTGCCAGCAGCCTGGCCGGGACTAGCGGGTTAAATGAGCAGTTCTTC.

The CDR3 sequence is CASSARTGNTGELFF. CDR3 nucleotide sequence: TGCGCCAGCAGCGCCCGGACAGGGAACACCGGGGAGCTGTTTTTT. The chain employs TRBV5-1 and TRBJ2-2; TRBD1 matches 7 bases. From germline, CDR1 is SGHRS and CDR2 YFSETQ. CDR3 length equals 15 residues. Trimming took 4 bases from V and 1 from J; bases not matched to a gene: 4.

Here the CDR3 reads CSATPYYGYTF. CDR3 bases: TGCAGTGCTACCCCCTACTATGGCTACACCTTC. The V and J genes are TRBV20-1 and TRBJ1-2; no definite D call. The germline CDR1 and CDR2 sequences are DFQATT and SNEGSKA (reference sequence). V was shortened by 4 bases and J by 3 bases, with 6 bases between the two germline ends. This CDR3 contains 11 residues.

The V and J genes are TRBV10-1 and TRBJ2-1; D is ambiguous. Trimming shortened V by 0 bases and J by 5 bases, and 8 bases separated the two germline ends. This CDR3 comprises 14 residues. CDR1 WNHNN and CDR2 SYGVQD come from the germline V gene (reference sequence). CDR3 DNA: TGCGCCAGCAGTGAGTCGACGGGTGACAATGAGCAGTTCTTC. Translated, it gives CASSESTGDNEQFF.

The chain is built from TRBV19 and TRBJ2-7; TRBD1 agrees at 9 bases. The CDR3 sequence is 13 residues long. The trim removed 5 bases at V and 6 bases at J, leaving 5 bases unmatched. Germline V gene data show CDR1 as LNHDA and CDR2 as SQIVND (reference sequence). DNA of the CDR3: TGTGCCAGTAGTCTATGGGACAGGGCCGAGCAGTACGTC. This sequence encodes CASSLWDRAEQYV.

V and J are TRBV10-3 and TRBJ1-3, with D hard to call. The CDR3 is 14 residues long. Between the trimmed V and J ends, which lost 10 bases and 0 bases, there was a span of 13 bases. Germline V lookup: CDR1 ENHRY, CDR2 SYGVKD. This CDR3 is CATKQIPSGNTIYF. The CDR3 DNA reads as TGTGCCACCAAACAGATTCCCTCTGGAAACACCATATATTTT.

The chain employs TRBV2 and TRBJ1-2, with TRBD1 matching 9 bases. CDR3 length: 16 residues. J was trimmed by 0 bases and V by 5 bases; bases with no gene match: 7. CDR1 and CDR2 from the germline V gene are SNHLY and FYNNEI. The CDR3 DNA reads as TGTGCCAGCAGTCCCGGGACAGGGATCTCTAACTATGGCTACACCTTC. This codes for CASSPGTGISNYGYTF.

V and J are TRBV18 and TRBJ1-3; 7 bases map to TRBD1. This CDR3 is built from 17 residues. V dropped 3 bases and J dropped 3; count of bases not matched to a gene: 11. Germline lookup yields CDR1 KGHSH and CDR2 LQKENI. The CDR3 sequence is CASSPMTKGALGNTIYF. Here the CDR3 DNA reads TGTGCCAGCTCACCGATGACGAAGGGGGCGCTTGGAAACACCATATATTTT.

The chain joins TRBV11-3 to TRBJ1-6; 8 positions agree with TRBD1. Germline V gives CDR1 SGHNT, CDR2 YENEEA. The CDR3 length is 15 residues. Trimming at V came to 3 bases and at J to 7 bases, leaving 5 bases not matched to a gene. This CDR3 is CASSLLRDRNSPLHF. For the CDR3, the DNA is TGTGCCAGCAGCTTGCTCCGGGACAGGAATTCACCCCTCCACTTT.